The next 8 T cell receptor beta chains were all read from a single sample in a study of early T cells in non-severe SARS-CoV-2 infection. One entry per CDR3 protein, called by TCRdb with MiXCR from the 5' RACE reads. The sample lists tens of thousands of distinct CDR3 sequences; 9.3% were seen once. The sequenced sample consisted of whole blood. These TCRs come from an adult who was a healthcare worker with PCR-confirmed SARS-CoV-2 infection or an uninfected control (not recorded which).

As to this clonotype: One junction end does not reproduce the germline sequence, and a read error may be involved. The V and J genes are TRBV5-1 and TRBJ1-2, with D possibly TRBD1 on 6 matching bases. There are 14 residues in the CDR3. CDR1 and CDR2 (germline): SGHRS, YFSETQ. CDR3 sequence: CASSSQQGTYVYTF. In DNA, the CDR3 is TGCGCCAGCAGCTCTCAACAGGGAACCTATGTCTACACCTTC.

This clonotype was seen a few times. The chain uses TRBV18 and TRBJ2-7, with 8 positions matching TRBD1. Germline assignment: CDR1 KGHSH and CDR2 LQKENI. The CDR3 runs to 16 residues. The J segment lost 4 bases and the V segment lost 5 bases, leaving 13 bases of the junction unmatched. CDR3 loop: CASSGAPGTGGYEQYF. CDR3 nucleotides: TGTGCCAGCTCAGGAGCCCCGGGTACAGGGGGGTACGAGCAGTACTTC.

The chain links TRBV7-6 to TRBJ2-2; TRBD1 might be the D (5 bases). The V gene's germline CDR1 is SGHVS and CDR2 FNYEAQ. The germline V and J ends were trimmed by 5 bases and 5 bases, with 9 bases remaining between them. CDR3 length: 13 amino acids. CDR3 region: CASSPQVTGELFF. In DNA, the CDR3 is TGTGCCAGCAGCCCACAGGTTACCGGGGAGCTGTTTTTT.

CDR3 in DNA: TGTGCCAGCAGCCCAAGCGGACTAGCGGGATACGAGCAGTACTTC. Translating gives CASSPSGLAGYEQYF. This rearrangement joins TRBV7-2 to TRBJ2-7, with 12 bases that match TRBD2. CDR3 size: 15 residues. V shed 5 bases and J 4 bases; nucleotides not matched to a gene: 6. Per germline, CDR1 SGHTA and CDR2 FQGNSA.

The chain employs TRBV18 and TRBJ2-1, with 9 bases aligning to TRBD2. This CDR3 is 14 amino acids long. The V segment lost 4 bases and the J segment 6 bases; nucleotides outside the gene matches: 4. Germline V gene sequence: CDR1 KGHSH, CDR2 LQKENI. The CDR3 sequence is CASSLGLAGNEQFF. CDR3 DNA: TGTGCCAGCTCACTGGGACTAGCCGGCAATGAGCAGTTCTTC.

V gene TRBV7-9 combines with J gene TRBJ2-3, with 9 positions matching TRBD1. V lost 4 bases, J lost 6 bases, and 8 bases stayed unmatched. Germline V gives CDR1 SEHNR, CDR2 FQNEAQ (reference sequence). This CDR3 is 15 amino acids long. The CDR3 DNA reads as TGTGCCAGCAGCTCCGGGACAGGGCCGTGGGATACGCAGTATTTT. Its protein is CASSSGTGPWDTQYF.

This clonotype was recorded many times. The rearrangement links TRBV19 to TRBJ2-1; D perhaps matches TRBD2 (5 bases). CDR1 is LNHDA, CDR2 SQIVND, per germline (reference sequence). This CDR3 contains 13 residues. Trimming cost V 6 bases and J 9 bases, with 15 bases left between them. The CDR3 DNA sequence: TGTGCCAGTAGCTGGGCGGGCGTGGGTGAGCAGTTCTTC. Its protein is CASSWAGVGEQFF.

The chain links TRBV10-3 to TRBJ2-4; 8 bases agree with TRBD2. The CDR3 loop spans 15 amino acids. Losses at the gene ends were 8 bases for V and 0 bases for J; bases not matched to a gene: 6. The germline V gene encodes CDR1 ENHRY and CDR2 SYGVKD. CDR3 DNA sequence: TGTGCCATCCGGGGAGCGGGGGAAGCCAAAAACATTCAGTACTTC. As protein: CAIRGAGEAKNIQYF.